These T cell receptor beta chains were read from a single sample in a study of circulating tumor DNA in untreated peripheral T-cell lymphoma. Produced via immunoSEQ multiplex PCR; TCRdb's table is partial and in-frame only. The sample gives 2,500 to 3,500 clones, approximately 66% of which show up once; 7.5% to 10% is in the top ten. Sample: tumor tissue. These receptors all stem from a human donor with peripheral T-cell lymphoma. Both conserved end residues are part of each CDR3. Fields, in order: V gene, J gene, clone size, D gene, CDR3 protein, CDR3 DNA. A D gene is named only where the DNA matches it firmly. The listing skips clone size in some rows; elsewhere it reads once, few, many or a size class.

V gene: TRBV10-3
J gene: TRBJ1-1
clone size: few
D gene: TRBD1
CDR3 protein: CASSETGGTEAFF
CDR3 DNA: TGTGCCAGCAGTGAGACAGGGGGCACTGAAGCTTTCTTT

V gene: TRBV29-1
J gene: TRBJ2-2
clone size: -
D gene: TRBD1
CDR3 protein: CSVEMMQGAAGELFF
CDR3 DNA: TGCAGCGTTGAAATGATGCAGGGGGCTGCCGGGGAGCTGTTTTTT

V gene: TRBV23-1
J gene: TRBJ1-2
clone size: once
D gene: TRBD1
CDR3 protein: CASSHPGEGARGYTF
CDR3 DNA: TGCGCCAGCAGTCACCCCGGGGAGGGGGCGAGAGGCTACACCTTC

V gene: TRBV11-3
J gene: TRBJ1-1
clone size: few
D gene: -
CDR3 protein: CASRLHGGLDTEAFF
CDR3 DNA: TGTGCCAGCAGGCTACATGGGGGGTTGGACACTGAAGCTTTCTTT

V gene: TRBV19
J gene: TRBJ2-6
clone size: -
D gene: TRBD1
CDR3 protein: CASSIVTGGISGANVLTF
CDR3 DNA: TGTGCCAGTAGTATCGTGACAGGGGGGATCTCTGGGGCCAACGTCCTGACTTTC

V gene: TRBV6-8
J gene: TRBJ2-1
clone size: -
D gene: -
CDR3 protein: CASTNPGLGHNEQFF
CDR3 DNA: TGTGCCAGCACTAACCCGGGGCTGGGGCACAATGAGCAGTTCTTC

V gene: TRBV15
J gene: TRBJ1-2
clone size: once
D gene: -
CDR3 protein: CATSEQRGLNYGYTF
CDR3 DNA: TGTGCCACCAGCGAACAGCGGGGGTTAAACTATGGCTACACCTTC

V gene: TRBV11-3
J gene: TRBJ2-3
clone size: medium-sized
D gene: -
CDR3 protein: CASSFLATVLDTQYF
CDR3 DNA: TGTGCCAGCAGCTTCCTTGCCACGGTCTTGGATACGCAGTATTTT

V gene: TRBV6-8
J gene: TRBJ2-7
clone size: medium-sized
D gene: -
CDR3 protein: CASRYAYGHPYEQYF
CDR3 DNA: TGTGCCAGCAGATACGCCTACGGACACCCCTACGAGCAGTACTTC

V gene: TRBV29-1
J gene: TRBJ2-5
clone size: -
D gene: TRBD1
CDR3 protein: CSVGTVTYQETQYF
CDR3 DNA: TGCAGCGTCGGGACAGTGACTTACCAAGAGACCCAGTACTTC

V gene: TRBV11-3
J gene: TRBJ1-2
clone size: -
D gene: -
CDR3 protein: CASRKRTEASYGYTF
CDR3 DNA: TGTGCCAGCAGGAAGCGGACGGAAGCTTCCTATGGCTACACCTTC

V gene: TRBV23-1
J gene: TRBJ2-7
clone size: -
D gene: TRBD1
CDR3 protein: CASSFDRGHEQYF
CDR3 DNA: TGCGCCAGCAGCTTCGACAGGGGCCACGAGCAGTACTTC

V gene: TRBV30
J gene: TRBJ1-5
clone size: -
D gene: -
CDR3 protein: CAWSEHSNQPQHF
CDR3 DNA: TGTGCCTGGAGTGAACATAGCAATCAGCCCCAGCATTTT

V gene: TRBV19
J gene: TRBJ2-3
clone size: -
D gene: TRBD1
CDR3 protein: CASGDRGPSGDTQYF
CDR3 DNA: TGTGCCAGCGGGGACAGGGGGCCTTCGGGAGATACGCAGTATTTT

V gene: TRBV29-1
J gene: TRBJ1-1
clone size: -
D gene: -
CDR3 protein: CSVVGWAQNTEAFF
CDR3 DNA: TGCAGCGTTGTCGGGTGGGCACAGAACACTGAAGCTTTCTTT

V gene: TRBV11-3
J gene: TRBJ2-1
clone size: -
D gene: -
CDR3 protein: CASSPEGLTYNEQFF
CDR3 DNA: TGTGCCAGCAGCCCAGAGGGACTTACATACAATGAGCAGTTCTTC